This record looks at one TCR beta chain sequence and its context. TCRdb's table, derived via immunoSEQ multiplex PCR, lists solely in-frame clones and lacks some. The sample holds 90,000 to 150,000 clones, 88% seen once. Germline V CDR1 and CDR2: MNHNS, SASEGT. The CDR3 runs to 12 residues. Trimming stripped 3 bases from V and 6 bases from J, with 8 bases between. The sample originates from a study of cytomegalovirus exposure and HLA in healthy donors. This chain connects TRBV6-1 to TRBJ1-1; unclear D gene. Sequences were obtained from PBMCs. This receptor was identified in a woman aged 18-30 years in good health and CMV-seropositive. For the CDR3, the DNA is TGTGCCAGCAGTGACGTGGCAGCTGAAGCTTTCTTT. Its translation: CASSDVAAEAFF.